Each of the 6 T cell receptor beta chains below was sequenced from the same sample in a study of technical replicates of blood from a few donors. Only in-frame clones appear in the TCRdb table, and some are missing; sequencing was by immunoSEQ multiplex PCR. The profile shows 65,000 to 90,000 clones, 93% of them singletons. Sequenced: T cells isolated from PBMCs. The receptors were gathered from a human donor in good health.

This clone was counted a single time. V usage is TRBV5-1 and J usage is TRBJ1-1; 7 bases line up with TRBD1. CDR1 is SGHRS and CDR2 is YFSETQ in the germline V gene. Losses at the gene ends were 4 bases for V and 0 bases for J; bases not matched to a gene: 6. This CDR3 region has 15 residues. CDR3 region: CASSEGAIMNTEAFF. The CDR3 bases are TGCGCCAGCAGCGAGGGGGCTATCATGAACACTGAAGCTTTCTTT.

This chain links TRBV5-1 with TRBJ2-5, with D perhaps matching TRBD1 (6 bases). Trimming removed 4 bases from V and 3 bases from J, with 19 bases in between. Germline values: CDR1 SGHRS, CDR2 YFSETQ. The CDR3 sequence is 16 residues long. The CDR3 DNA reads TGCGCCAGCAGCCTAATCTACAGGGAATGGGAAGAGACCCAGTACTTC. It is translated as CASSLIYREWEETQYF.

The chain joins TRBV27 to TRBJ2-7; possible D gene TRBD1, 6 bases. V shed 2 bases and J shed 3 bases, with 14 bases lying between them. The CDR3 has 15 residues. Germline V gives CDR1 MNHEY, CDR2 SMNVEV (reference sequence). The CDR3: CASSLGATQGYEQYF. CDR3 nucleotide sequence: TGTGCCAGCAGTTTAGGAGCCACACAGGGCTACGAGCAGTACTTC.

The chain couples TRBV19 to TRBJ1-4, with D possibly matching TRBD1 (5 bases). The germline V gene has CDR1 LNHDA and CDR2 SQIVND (reference sequence). Deletions cut 7 bases from V and 15 bases from J, with 21 bases between. This CDR3 has 13 residues. The CDR3 nucleotides are TGTGCCAGTACCCCGGGTGGTCTTAGGGGTATGTTTTTT. This sequence encodes CASTPGGLRGMFF.

This clone was observed once. V is TRBV30 and J is TRBJ1-6; a weak D match, TRBD1 (5 bases). Trimming took 4 bases from V and 9 from J, leaving 16 bases between them. Per germline, CDR1 GTSNPN and CDR2 SVGIG (reference sequence). This CDR3 is built from 14 residues. The DNA for the CDR3 is TGTGCCTGGAAAGGGGAAGGTCGAACTTCACCCCTCCACTTT. This translates into CAWKGEGRTSPLHF. Combining the CDR3 with reference TRBV30 and TRBJ1-6 gives the whole variable domain SQTIHQWPATLVQPVGSPLSLECTVEGTSNPNLYWYRQAAGRGLQLLFYSVGIGQISSEVPQNLSASRPQDRQFILSSKKLLLSDSGFYLCAWKGEGRTSPLHFGNGTRLTVT.

This clone was seen a single time. The chain couples TRBV7-9 to TRBJ2-2, with TRBD1 matching 8 bases. Germline-derived CDR1 and CDR2 are SEHNR and FQNEAQ (reference sequence). V gave up 5 bases and J gave up 6 bases; unmatched junction bases: 8. This CDR3 has 15 amino acids. As DNA, the CDR3 is TGTGCCAGCAGCCCGGGGACAGGAAGTCCCGGGGAGCTGTTTTTT. The encoded protein is CASSPGTGSPGELFF. Variable domain in full (rest from reference TRBV7-9 and TRBJ2-2): DTGVSQNPRHKITKRGQNVTFRCDPISEHNRLYWYRQTLGQGPEFLTYFQNEAQLEKSRLLSDRFSAERPKGSFSTLEIQRTEQGDSAMYLCASSPGTGSPGELFFGEGSRLTVL.